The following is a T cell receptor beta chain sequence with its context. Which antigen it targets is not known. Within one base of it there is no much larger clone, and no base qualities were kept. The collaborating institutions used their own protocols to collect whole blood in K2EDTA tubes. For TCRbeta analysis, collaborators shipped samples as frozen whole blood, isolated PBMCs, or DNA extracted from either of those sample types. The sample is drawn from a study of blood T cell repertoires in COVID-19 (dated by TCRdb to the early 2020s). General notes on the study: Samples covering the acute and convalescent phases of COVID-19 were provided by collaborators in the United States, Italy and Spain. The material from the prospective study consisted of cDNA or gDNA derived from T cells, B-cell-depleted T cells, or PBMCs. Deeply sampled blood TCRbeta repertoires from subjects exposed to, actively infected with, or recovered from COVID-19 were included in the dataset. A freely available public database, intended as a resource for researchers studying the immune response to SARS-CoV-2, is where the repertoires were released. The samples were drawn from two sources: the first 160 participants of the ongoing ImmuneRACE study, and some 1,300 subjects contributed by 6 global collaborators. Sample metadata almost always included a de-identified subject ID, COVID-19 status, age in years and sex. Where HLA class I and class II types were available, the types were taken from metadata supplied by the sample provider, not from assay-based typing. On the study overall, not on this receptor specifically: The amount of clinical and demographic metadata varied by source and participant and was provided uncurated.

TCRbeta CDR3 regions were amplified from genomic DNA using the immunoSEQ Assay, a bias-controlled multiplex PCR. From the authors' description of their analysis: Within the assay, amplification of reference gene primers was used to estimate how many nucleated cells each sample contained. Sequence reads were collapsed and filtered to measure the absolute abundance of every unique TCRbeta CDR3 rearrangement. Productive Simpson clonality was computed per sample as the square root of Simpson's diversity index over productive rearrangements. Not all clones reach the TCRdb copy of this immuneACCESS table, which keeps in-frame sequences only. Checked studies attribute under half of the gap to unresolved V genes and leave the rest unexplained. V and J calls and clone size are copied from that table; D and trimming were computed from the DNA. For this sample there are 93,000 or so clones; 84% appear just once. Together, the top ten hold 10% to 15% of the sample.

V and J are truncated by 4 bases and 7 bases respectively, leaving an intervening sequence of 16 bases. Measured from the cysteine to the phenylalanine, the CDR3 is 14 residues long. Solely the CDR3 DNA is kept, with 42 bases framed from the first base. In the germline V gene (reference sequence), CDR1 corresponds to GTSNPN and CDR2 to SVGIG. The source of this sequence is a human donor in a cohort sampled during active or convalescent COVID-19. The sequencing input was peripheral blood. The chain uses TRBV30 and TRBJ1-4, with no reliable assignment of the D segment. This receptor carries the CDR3 CAWMSEGGFEKLFF. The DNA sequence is TGTGCCTGGATGTCTGAGGGCGGATTTGAAAAACTGTTTTTT.